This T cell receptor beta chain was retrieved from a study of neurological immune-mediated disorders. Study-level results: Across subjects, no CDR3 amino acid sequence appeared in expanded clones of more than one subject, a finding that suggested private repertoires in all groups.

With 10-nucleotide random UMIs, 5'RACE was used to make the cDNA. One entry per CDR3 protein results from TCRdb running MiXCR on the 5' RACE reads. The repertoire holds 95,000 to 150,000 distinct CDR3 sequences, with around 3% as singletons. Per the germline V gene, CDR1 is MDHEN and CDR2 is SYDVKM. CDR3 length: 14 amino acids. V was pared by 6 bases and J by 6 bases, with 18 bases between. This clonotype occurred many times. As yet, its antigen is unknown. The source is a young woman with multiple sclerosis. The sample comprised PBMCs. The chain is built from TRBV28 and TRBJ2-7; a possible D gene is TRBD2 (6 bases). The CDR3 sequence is CASRGTEGGREQYF. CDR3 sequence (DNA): TGTGCCAGCAGGGGGACGGAGGGTGGCCGCGAGCAGTACTTC.